This T cell receptor (beta chain) was found in a study of blood T cell repertoires in COVID-19. Looking at the study overall: In each case, the material was cDNA or gDNA derived from T cells, B-cell-depleted T cells, or PBMCs.

CDR3 length: 18 amino acids. The germline V gene encodes CDR1 MGHRA and CDR2 YSYEKL. V dropped 1 base and J dropped 5; count of bases not matched to a gene: 10. Sequencing was performed with immunoSEQ multiplex PCR; in TCRdb, only in-frame clones are kept and a portion is missing. The sample consists of about 120,000 clones, around 70% of them appearing once. This clone was seen a handful of times. The rearrangement joins TRBV4-1 to TRBJ2-5; 13 positions match TRBD2. This sequence originates from a man in his 60s with acute or convalescent COVID-19. Sequenced material: peripheral blood. CDR3 coding DNA: TGCGCCAGCAGCCAAGTTCCCACTAGCGGGGGGGCTTGGGAGACCCAGTACTTC. This encodes CASSQVPTSGGAWETQYF.